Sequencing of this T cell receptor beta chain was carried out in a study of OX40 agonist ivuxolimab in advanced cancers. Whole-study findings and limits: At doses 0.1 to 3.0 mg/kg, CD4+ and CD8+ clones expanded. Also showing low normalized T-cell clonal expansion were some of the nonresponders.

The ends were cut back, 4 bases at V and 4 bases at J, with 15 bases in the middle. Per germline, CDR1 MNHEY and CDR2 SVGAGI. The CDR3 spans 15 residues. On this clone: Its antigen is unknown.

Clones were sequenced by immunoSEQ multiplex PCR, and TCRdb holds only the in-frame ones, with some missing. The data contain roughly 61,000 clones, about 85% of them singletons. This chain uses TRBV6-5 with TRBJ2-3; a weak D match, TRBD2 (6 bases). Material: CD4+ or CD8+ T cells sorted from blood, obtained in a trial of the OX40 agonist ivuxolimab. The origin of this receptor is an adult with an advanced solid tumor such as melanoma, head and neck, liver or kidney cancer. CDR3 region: CASSSAAGNPDTQYF. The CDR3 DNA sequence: TGTGCCAGCAGTTCTGCAGCGGGCAACCCAGATACGCAGTATTTT.